The TCR beta chain under discussion was sequenced for a study of CD8 T cells in Susac syndrome (dated by TCRdb to between 2019 and 2020). About the investigation overall: Of the Susac syndrome patients who were sequenced, over five had clinically active disease and eight were in clinical remission. Repertoire sequencing was used to test whether CD8+ T cell activation and differentiation in Susac syndrome was antigen driven. At blood withdrawal, Susac syndrome patients were therapy-naive, treated with corticosteroids (with IVIg additionally given to some), or treated with IVIg alone.

Peripheral blood CD8+ and CD4+ T cells from healthy donors, Susac syndrome patients and multiple sclerosis patients were profiled by high-throughput TCR beta sequencing. Recently defined diagnostic criteria for definite or probable disease were met by the Susac syndrome patients. CD8+ TEMRA cells were enriched by FACS, while bulk CD8+ and CD4+ T cells were purified by magnetic negative isolation. Blood was drawn into EDTA tubes, processed within 24 hours, and PBMCs were isolated by density gradient centrifugation. PBMCs destined for TCR sequencing were cryopreserved in liquid nitrogen and later thawed in a 37 °C water bath. A purity of at least 90% was achieved for sorted or isolated CD4+, CD8+ and CD8+ TEMRA cells. RNA was extracted using the RNeasy kit, and roughly 0.5 to 1 microgram was reverse transcribed with random hexamers. The immunoSEQ multiplex PCR assay, covering 54 Vbeta and 13 Jbeta segments, was used to amplify TCR beta CDR3 regions. PCR amplification bias was corrected by using a synthetic template baseline for primer optimization and computational correction. In the paper's pipeline: Reads were assigned to V, D and J genes according to IMGT and analyzed in immunoSEQ Analyzer, with only productive sequences retained. To calculate clonality, Shannon entropy was normalized by log2 of the number of productive unique sequences and then subtracted from one. For each patient and control, public and private clones were evaluated within the 100 most prevalent clones. Susac-specific clones were defined as absent from healthy and MS cohorts, around 980 published viral clones and other ImmuneACCESS disease sequences. The public reads were quality trimmed at Q25 with fastp and then assembled into clones with MiXCR by TCRdb, keeping productive beta chains. Entries are consolidated by CDR3 protein sequence, retaining the most common genes and DNA. TCRdb assigned the V and J calls; the authors' analysis was not used. Within this sample are 140,000 or so distinct CDR3 sequences, with about 94% of them counted one time only. The ten largest clones add up to about 0.08% of the sample.

As for this clonotype: Its antigen is currently not known. Per-base quality was not reported, and no clone a single base away is much larger than it.

CDR1 MGHDK and CDR2 SYGVNS were looked up in the germline V gene. The junction shows trimming of 2 bases on V and 2 bases on J, plus 6 bases between the germline ends. Taken from cysteine to phenylalanine, the CDR3 has 14 residues. The entry retains the CDR3 DNA only, 42 bases that are in frame from base 1. Points the paper makes about the study in general: The study acknowledged that relatively few individuals were included in the TCR sequencing and HLA analysis. In the CD4+ T cell repertoire of Susac syndrome patients, clonal expansion was not detected.

This clonotype was sampled from a human donor with Susac syndrome. This chain is built from TRBV25-1 and TRBJ2-2; the D gene is unclear. The sample was CD4+ T cells from PBMCs. The DNA is as follows: TGTGCCAGCAGTGAACGCGCAAACACCGGGGAGCTGTTTTTT. Translated, this gives CASSERANTGELFF.